This TCR beta chain derives from a study of early T cells in non-severe SARS-CoV-2 infection. Study background: With bulk RNA from unsorted whole blood as input, sequencing yielded unpaired chains. Overall study results and limits: There was a bias toward anti-spike CD8 responses in VDJdb matching, which missed private and CD4 specificities.

Unique molecular identifiers tagged individual cDNA molecules. In TCRdb, the 5' RACE reads were re-called with MiXCR into one record per CDR3 protein. The profile covers about 67,000 distinct CDR3 sequences, with 11% appearing a single time and 3% to 4% taken by the ten largest. This clonotype was recorded at least ten times. Its antigen is currently unknown. The V gene's germline CDR1 is MGHRA and CDR2 YSYEKL. V dropped 1 base and J dropped 2; count of bases not matched to a gene: 8. This CDR3 has 16 amino acids. The sample consisted of whole blood. This TCR came from an adult who was a healthcare worker with PCR-confirmed SARS-CoV-2 infection or an uninfected control (not recorded which). The chain combines TRBV4-1 with TRBJ2-7, with 7 bases lining up with TRBD1. Written as DNA, the CDR3 is TGCGCCAGCAGCCAAGTAGGCAGGACAGGCGCCTACGAGCAGTACTTC. Its protein is CASSQVGRTGAYEQYF.